This is a list of T cell receptor beta chains from one sample in a study of OX40 agonist ivuxolimab in advanced cancers. Assay used: immunoSEQ multiplex PCR; TCRdb lists only in-frame clones, some missing. In the table there are just over 30,000 clones, 87% of which are singletons. The source was CD4+ or CD8+ T cells sorted from blood, collected in a trial of the OX40 agonist ivuxolimab. These receptors were taken from an adult with an advanced solid tumor such as melanoma, head and neck, liver or kidney cancer. The CDR3 runs from the conserved cysteine through the conserved F or W. A D gene is named only where the DNA matches it firmly. Expanded clones are given a class, and other clones once, few, many or no size at all.

>17|TRBV28|TRBJ2-7|NA|NA
CASSPNALGVLSYEQYF
TGTGCCAGCAGTCCAAACGCTTTGGGCGTGCTCTCCTACGAGCAGTACTTC
>12|TRBV2|TRBJ1-2|NA|NA
CASSPFNYGYTF
TGTGCCAGCAGCCCCTTCAACTATGGCTACACCTTC
>13|TRBV5-5|TRBJ2-1|TRBD1|NA
CASTQTGIHEQFF
TGTGCCAGCACCCAGACAGGGATCCATGAGCAGTTCTTC
>14|TRBV5-1|TRBJ1-1|NA|few
CASSLLGGDTEAFF
TGCGCCAGCAGCTTGCTAGGAGGGGACACTGAAGCTTTCTTT
>15|TRBV5-6|TRBJ2-5|NA|NA
CASSTTRTVQETQYF
TGTGCCAGCAGCACGACCCGGACAGTCCAAGAGACCCAGTACTTC
>12|TRBV6-5|TRBJ2-1|TRBD2|NA
CASSYRGLFQFF
TGTGCCAGCAGTTACAGGGGACTATTTCAGTTCTTC
>16|TRBV28|TRBJ1-2|TRBD1|NA
CASSLGLGDRLYGYTF
TGTGCCAGCAGTTTAGGGCTTGGGGACAGACTATATGGCTACACCTTC
>12|TRBV5-4|TRBJ2-7|NA|NA
CASSLDRGEQYF
TGTGCCAGCAGCTTGGATAGGGGCGAGCAGTACTTC
>12|TRBV5-6|TRBJ2-5|TRBD2|NA
CASSWGGETQYF
TGTGCCAGCAGCTGGGGAGGGGAGACCCAGTACTTC
>14|TRBV5-1|TRBJ2-7|NA|NA
CASSPRQAAYEQYF
TGCGCCAGCAGCCCCCGACAGGCCGCCTACGAGCAGTACTTC
>16|TRBV7-9|TRBJ2-1|TRBD2|NA
CASSSGGAEPHNEQFF
TGTGCCAGCAGCTCGGGGGGGGCCGAACCCCACAATGAGCAGTTCTTC
>16|TRBV11-2|TRBJ2-3|NA|NA
CASSLDLRGFPDTQYF
TGTGCCAGCAGCTTAGATCTGAGGGGATTCCCAGATACGCAGTATTTT
>18|TRBV2|TRBJ2-3|TRBD2|NA
CASSVVLAGGWSTDTQYF
TGTGCCAGCAGTGTGGTGCTAGCGGGAGGGTGGAGCACAGATACGCAGTATTTT
>16|TRBV5-1|TRBJ1-1|NA|NA
CASSHRQNPGNTEAFF
TGCGCCAGCAGCCATCGACAGAACCCAGGCAACACTGAAGCTTTCTTT
>15|TRBV2|TRBJ1-4|NA|NA
CASSVRGATNEKLFF
TGTGCCAGCAGTGTGCGGGGGGCCACCAATGAAAAACTGTTTTTT
>14|TRBV7-2|TRBJ2-2|NA|NA
CASSLEPNTGELFF
TGTGCCAGCAGCTTAGAACCGAACACCGGGGAGCTGTTTTTT